This T cell receptor (beta chain) was recorded in a study of shared clonotypes between healthy human individuals. Findings of the study overall: When naive CD4 clonotypes were compared across several donors, around 5% were shared. The represented genetic and exposure-history diversity was limited by the small number of donors.

With 0 bases clipped from V and 5 bases from J, the junction kept 6 bases outside the gene matches. This CDR3 spans 16 amino acids. Germline-derived CDR1 and CDR2 are SGHDT and YYEEEE. Note on this clone: Its target is unknown.

The protocol was immunoSEQ multiplex PCR, while the TCRdb copy is restricted to in-frame clones and leaves out a portion. The sample has 950,000 to 1,100,000 clones, about 75% seen once; the top ten hold approximately 1.5%. This receptor was obtained from a man aged 18 to 30 in good health. This chain joins TRBV5-6 and TRBJ2-1, with TRBD2 matching over 9 bases. The sample consisted of memory CD4+ T cells sorted from blood. Stated subset: CD45RA-negative fraction. The CDR3 DNA reads as TGTGCCAGCAGCTTGGCCGGGACTAGCCGAAACAATGAGCAGTTCTTC. This gives the protein CASSLAGTSRNNEQFF.